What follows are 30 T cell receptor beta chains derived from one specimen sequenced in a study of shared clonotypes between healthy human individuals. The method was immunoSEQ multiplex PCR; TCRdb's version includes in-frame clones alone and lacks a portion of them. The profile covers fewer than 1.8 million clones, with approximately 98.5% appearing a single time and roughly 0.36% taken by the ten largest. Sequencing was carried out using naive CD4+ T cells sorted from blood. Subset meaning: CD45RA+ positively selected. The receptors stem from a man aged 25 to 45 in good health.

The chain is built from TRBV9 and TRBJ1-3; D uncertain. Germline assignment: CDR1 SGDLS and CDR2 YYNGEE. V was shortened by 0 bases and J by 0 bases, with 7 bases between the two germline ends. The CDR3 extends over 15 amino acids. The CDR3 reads CASSVDSHSGNTIYF. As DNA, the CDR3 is TGTGCCAGCAGCGTAGACAGCCACTCTGGAAACACCATATATTTT.

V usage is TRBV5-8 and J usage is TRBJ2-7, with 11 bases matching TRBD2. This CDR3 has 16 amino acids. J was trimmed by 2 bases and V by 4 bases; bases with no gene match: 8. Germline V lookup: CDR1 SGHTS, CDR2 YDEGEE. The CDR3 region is CASSPRLAGRPYEQYF. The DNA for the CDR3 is TGTGCCAGCAGCCCCCGACTAGCGGGAAGACCCTACGAGCAGTACTTC. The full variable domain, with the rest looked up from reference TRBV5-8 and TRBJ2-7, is EAGVTQSPTHLIKTRGQQATLRCSPISGHTSVYWYQQALGLGLQFLLWYDEGEERNRGNFPPRFSGRQFPNYSSELNVNALELEDSALYLCASSPRLAGRPYEQYFGPGTRLTVT.

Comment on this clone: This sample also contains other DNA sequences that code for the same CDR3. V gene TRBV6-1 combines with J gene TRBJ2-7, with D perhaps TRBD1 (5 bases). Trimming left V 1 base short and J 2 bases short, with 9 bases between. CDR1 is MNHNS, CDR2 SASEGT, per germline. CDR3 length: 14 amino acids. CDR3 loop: CASSEGWGTYEQYF. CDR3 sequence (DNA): TGTGCCAGCAGTGAAGGGTGGGGCACCTACGAGCAGTACTTC.

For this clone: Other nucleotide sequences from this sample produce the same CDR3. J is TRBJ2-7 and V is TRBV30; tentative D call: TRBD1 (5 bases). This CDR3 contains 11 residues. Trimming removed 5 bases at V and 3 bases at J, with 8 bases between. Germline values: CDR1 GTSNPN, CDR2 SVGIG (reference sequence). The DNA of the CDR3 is TGTGCCTGGGGGCAGGGCTACGAGCAGTACTTC. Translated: CAWGQGYEQYF.

The chain's CDR3 is CASSVASRRYDEQYF. The DNA for the CDR3 is TGTGCCAGCAGCGTCGCGAGCAGGAGATATGACGAGCAGTACTTC. The chain links TRBV9 to TRBJ2-7, with D unresolved. V lost 2 bases, J lost 5 bases, and 17 bases lay in between. Germline V gene sequence: CDR1 SGDLS, CDR2 YYNGEE. The CDR3 has 15 amino acids.

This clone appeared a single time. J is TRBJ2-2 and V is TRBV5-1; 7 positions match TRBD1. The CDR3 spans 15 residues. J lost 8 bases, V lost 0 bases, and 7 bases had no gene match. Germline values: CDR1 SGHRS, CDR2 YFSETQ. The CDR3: CASSLVSGGIGELFF. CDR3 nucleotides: TGCGCCAGCAGCTTGGTTTCAGGGGGTATTGGGGAGCTGTTTTTT.

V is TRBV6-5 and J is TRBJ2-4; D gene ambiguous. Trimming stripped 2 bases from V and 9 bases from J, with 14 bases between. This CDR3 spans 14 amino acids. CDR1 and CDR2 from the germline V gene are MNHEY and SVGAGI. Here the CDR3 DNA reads TGTGCCAGCAGTTACAGCCCTCCAAAATCCATTCAGTACTTC. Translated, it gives CASSYSPPKSIQYF.

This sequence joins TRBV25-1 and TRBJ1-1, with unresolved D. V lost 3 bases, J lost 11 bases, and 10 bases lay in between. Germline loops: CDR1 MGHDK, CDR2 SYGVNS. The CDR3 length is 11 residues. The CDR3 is CASSESYAAFF. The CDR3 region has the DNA TGTGCCAGCAGTGAGTCTTACGCGGCTTTCTTT.

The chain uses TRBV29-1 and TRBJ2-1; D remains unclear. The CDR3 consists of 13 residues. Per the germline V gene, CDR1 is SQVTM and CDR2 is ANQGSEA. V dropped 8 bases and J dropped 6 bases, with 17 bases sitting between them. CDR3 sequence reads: CSSFPTVGNEQFF. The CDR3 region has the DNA TGCAGCTCCTTCCCCACAGTGGGCAATGAGCAGTTCTTC.

The CDR3 protein is CASSHWGGLTGDTQYF. CDR3 sequence (DNA): TGTGCCAGCAGCCATTGGGGGGGGCTTACGGGAGATACGCAGTATTTT. The V gene is TRBV14, the J gene TRBJ2-3; D possibly corresponds to TRBD2 (7 bases). Trimming took off 3 bases at V and 5 bases at J, with 18 bases between the two ends. This CDR3 spans 16 amino acids. CDR1 SGHDN and CDR2 FVKESK come from the germline V gene.

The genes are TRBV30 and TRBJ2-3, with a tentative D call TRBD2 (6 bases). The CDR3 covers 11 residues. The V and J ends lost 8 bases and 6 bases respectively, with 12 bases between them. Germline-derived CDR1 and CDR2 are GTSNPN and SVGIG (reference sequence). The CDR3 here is CAGRGSDTQYF. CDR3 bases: TGTGCCGGGCGGGGTAGTGATACGCAGTATTTT.

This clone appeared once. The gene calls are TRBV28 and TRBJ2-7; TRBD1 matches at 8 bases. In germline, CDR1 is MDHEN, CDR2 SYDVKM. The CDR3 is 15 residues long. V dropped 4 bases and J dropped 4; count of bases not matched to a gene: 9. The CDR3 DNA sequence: TGTGCCAGCAGTTCGGGACAGGTCCTTTCATACGAGCAGTACTTC. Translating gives CASSSGQVLSYEQYF. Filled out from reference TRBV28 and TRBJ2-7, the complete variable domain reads DVKVTQSSRYLVKRTGEKVFLECVQDMDHENMFWYRQDPGLGLRLIYFSYDVKMKEKGDIPEGYSVSREKKERFSLILESASTNQTSMYLCASSSGQVLSYEQYFGPGTRLTVT.

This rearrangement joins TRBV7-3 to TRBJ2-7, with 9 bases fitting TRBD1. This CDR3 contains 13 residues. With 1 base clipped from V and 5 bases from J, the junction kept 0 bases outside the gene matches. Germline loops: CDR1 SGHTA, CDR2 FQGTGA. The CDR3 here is CASSLRTGDEQYF. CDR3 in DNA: TGTGCCAGCAGCTTAAGGACAGGGGACGAGCAGTACTTC. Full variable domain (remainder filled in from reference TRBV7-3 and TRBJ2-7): GAGVSQTPSNKVTEKGKYVELRCDPISGHTALYWYRQSLGQGPEFLIYFQGTGAADDSGLPNDRFFAVRPEGSVSTLKIQRTERGDSAVYLCASSLRTGDEQYFGPGTRLTVT.

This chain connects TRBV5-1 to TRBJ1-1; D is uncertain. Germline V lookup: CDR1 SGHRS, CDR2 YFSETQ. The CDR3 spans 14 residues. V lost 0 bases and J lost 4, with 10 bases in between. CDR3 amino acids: CASSLDVRTTEAFF. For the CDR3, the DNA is TGCGCCAGCAGCTTGGATGTACGGACCACTGAAGCTTTCTTT.

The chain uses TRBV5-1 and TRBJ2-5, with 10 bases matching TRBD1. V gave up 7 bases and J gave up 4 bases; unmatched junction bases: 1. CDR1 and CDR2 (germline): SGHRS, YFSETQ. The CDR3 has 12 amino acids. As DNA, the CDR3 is TGCGCCAGCGGGACAGGGGCAGAGACCCAGTACTTC. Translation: CASGTGAETQYF.

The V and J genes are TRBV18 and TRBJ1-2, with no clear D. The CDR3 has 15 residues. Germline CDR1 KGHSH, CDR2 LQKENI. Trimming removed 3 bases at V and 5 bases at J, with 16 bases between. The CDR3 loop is CASSPLAGTFYGYTF. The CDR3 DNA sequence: TGTGCCAGCTCACCCTTGGCGGGAACTTTTTATGGCTACACCTTC.

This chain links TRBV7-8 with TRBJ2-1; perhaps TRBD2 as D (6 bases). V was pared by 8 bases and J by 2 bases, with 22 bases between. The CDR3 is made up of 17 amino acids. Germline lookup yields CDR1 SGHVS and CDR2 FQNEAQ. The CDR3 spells CASCYGIGLPTYNEQFF. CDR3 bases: TGTGCCAGCTGCTACGGAATTGGACTACCTACCTACAATGAGCAGTTCTTC.

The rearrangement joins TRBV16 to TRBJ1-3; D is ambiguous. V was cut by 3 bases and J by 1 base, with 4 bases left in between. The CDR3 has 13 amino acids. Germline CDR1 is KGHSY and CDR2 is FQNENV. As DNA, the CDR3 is TGTGCCAGCAGCCAGACATCTGGAAACACCATATATTTT. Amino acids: CASSQTSGNTIYF. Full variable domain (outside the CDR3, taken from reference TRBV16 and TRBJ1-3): GEEVAQTPKHLVRGEGQKAKLYCAPIKGHSYVFWYQQVLKNEFKFLISFQNENVFDETGMPKERFSAKCLPNSPCSLEIQATKLEDSAVYFCASSQTSGNTIYFGEGSWLTVV.

CDR3 DNA: TGCGCCAGCAGCCAACTTCCGGGACAGGGGAACTATGGCTACACCTTC. Amino acids: CASSQLPGQGNYGYTF. V gene TRBV4-1 combines with J gene TRBJ1-2; 10 positions agree with TRBD1. Trimming took 2 bases from V and 2 from J; bases not matched to a gene: 5. Germline V lookup: CDR1 MGHRA, CDR2 YSYEKL. The CDR3 runs 16 residues.

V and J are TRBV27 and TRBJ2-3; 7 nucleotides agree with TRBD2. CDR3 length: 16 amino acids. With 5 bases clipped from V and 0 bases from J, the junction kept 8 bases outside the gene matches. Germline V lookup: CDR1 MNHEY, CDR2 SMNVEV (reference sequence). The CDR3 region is CASSPRGLPSTDTQYF. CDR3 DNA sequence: TGTGCCAGCAGTCCCCGGGGACTACCTAGCACAGATACGCAGTATTTT.

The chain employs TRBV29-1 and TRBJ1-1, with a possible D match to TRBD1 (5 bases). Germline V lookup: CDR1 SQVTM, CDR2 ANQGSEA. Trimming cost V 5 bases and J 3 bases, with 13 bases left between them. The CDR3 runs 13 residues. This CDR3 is CSVIRGTDTEAFF. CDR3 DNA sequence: TGCAGCGTTATCAGAGGGACCGACACTGAAGCTTTCTTT.

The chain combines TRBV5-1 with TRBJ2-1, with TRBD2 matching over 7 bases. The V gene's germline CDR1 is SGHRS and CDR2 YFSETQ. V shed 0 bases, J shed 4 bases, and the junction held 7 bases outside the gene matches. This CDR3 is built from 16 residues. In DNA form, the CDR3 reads TGCGCCAGCAGCTTGGACGGACTAGGGCATTACAATGAGCAGTTCTTC. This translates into CASSLDGLGHYNEQFF.

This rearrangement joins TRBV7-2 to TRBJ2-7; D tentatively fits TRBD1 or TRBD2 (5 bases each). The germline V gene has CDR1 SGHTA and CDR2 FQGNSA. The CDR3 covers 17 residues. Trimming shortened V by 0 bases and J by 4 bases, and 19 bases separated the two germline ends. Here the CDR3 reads CASSLAPSTGTGYEQYF. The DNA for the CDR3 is TGTGCCAGCAGCTTAGCGCCTTCTACCGGGACGGGGTACGAGCAGTACTTC.

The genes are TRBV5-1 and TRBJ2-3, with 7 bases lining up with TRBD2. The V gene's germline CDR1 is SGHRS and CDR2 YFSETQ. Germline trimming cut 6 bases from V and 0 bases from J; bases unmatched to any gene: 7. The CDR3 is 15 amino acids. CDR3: CASTGGRSSTDTQYF. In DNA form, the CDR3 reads TGCGCCAGCACGGGCGGGAGAAGTAGCACAGATACGCAGTATTTT.

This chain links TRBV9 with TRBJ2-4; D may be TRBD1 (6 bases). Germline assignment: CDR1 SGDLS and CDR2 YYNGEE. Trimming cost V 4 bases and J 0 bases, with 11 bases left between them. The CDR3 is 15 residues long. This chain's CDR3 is CASSLRGTAKNIQYF. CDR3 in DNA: TGTGCCAGCAGCCTAAGGGGGACAGCCAAAAACATTCAGTACTTC.

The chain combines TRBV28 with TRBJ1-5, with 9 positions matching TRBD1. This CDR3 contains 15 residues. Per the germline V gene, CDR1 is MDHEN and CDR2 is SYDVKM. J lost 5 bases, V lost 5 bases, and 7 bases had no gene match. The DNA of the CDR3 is TGTGCCAGCAGTGCTCGCACAGGGGGCCATCAGCCCCAGCATTTT. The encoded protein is CASSARTGGHQPQHF.

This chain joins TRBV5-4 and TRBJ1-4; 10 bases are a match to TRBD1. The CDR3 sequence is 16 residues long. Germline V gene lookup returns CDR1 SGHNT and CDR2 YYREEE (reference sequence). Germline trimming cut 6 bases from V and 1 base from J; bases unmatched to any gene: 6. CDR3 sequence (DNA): TGTGCCAGCACCAGGGACAGGGGTGTAACTAATGAAAAACTGTTTTTT. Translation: CASTRDRGVTNEKLFF.

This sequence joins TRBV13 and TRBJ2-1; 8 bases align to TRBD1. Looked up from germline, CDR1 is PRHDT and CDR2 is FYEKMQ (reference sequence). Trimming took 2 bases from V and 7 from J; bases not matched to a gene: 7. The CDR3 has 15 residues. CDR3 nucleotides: TGTGCCAGCAGCTTACTACAGGGGGTAGCAAATGAGCAGTTCTTC. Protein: CASSLLQGVANEQFF.

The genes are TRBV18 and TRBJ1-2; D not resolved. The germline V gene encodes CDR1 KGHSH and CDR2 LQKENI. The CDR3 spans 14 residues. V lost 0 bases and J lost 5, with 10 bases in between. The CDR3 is CASSPPAADYGYTF. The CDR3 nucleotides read TGTGCCAGCTCACCACCGGCGGCGGATTATGGCTACACCTTC. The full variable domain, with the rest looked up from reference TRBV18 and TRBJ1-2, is NAGVMQNPRHLVRRRGQEARLRCSPMKGHSHVYWYRQLPEEGLKFMVYLQKENIIDESGMPKERFSAEFPKEGPSILRIQQVVRGDSAAYFCASSPPAADYGYTFGSGTRLTVV.

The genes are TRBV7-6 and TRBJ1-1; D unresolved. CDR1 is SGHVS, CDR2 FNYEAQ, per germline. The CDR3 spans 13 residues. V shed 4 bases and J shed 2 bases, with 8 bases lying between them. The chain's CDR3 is CASSSPSNTEAFF. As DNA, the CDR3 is TGTGCCAGCAGCTCGCCCTCCAACACTGAAGCTTTCTTT.